The next 18 T cell receptor beta chains were all read from a single sample in a study of cytomegalovirus exposure and HLA in healthy donors. The PCR had 60 Vbeta and 13 Jbeta primers. The method was immunoSEQ multiplex PCR; TCRdb's version includes in-frame clones alone and lacks a portion of them. The sample carries 74,000 or so clones, about 78% recorded once. Sequencing was done on a sample of PBMCs. The receptors here all came from a male donor in good health and CMV-seropositive.

The sample holds a few counts of this clone. The chain links TRBV10-3 to TRBJ2-3; 12 nucleotides align to TRBD2. This CDR3 is 16 amino acids long. V was pared by 5 bases and J by 6 bases, with 9 bases of the junction left unmatched. The germline V gene has CDR1 ENHRY and CDR2 SYGVKD. The CDR3 DNA sequence: TGTGCCATCAGTCTCCGACTAGCGGGAGTGGAGGATACGCAGTATTTT. This encodes CAISLRLAGVEDTQYF.

V usage is TRBV9 and J usage is TRBJ1-1; the D is unclear. The V and J ends lost 0 bases and 4 bases respectively, with 7 bases between them. CDR3 size: 13 residues. Germline V gene lookup returns CDR1 SGDLS and CDR2 YYNGEE. CDR3 in DNA: TGTGCCAGCAGCGTAGCATGGGCCACTGAAGCTTTCTTT. Translation: CASSVAWATEAFF.

The DNA for the CDR3 is TGTGCCAGCAGCCCCCCCACCGGACAGGGGGAAAAACTGTTTTTT. This gives the protein CASSPPTGQGEKLFF. The V gene is TRBV9, the J gene TRBJ1-4; 9 bases match TRBD1. V shed 4 bases, J shed 8 bases, and the junction held 9 bases outside the gene matches. Germline V lookup: CDR1 SGDLS, CDR2 YYNGEE. The CDR3 sequence is 15 residues long.

This chain links TRBV6-1 with TRBJ1-1; 7 bases map to TRBD1. V lost 6 bases and J lost 1; bases outside the gene matches: 2. Germline CDR1 MNHNS, CDR2 SASEGT. There are 13 residues in the CDR3. In DNA form, the CDR3 reads TGTGCCAGCAGCAACAGGGGGAACACTGAAGCTTTCTTT. Protein sequence: CASSNRGNTEAFF.

The chain employs TRBV2 and TRBJ2-2; D gene uncertain. The V gene's germline CDR1 is SNHLY and CDR2 FYNNEI. The CDR3 consists of 15 residues. V dropped 8 bases and J dropped 3 bases, with 16 bases sitting between them. The CDR3 sequence is CASRSLQVHTGELFF. In nucleotides, the CDR3 is TGTGCCAGCCGGTCGCTGCAGGTGCACACCGGGGAGCTGTTTTTT.

V gene TRBV5-1 combines with J gene TRBJ2-3, with 8 nucleotides matching TRBD2. The CDR3 contains 16 residues. J lost 5 bases, V lost 0 bases, and 8 bases had no gene match. CDR1 and CDR2 (germline): SGHRS, YFSETQ. CDR3: CASSLAGRENGDTQYF. For the CDR3, the DNA is TGCGCCAGCAGCTTGGCCGGGAGGGAGAATGGAGATACGCAGTATTTT.

Comments on this clone: Other nucleotide sequences from this sample produce the same CDR3. The V and J genes are TRBV19 and TRBJ2-7; 7 nucleotides align to TRBD1. CDR1 LNHDA and CDR2 SQIVND come from the germline V gene (reference sequence). The CDR3 covers 13 residues. V was pared by 6 bases and J by 2 bases, with 4 bases of the junction left unmatched. The CDR3 sequence: CASRPTGAYEQYF. The CDR3 DNA follows: TGTGCCAGTAGACCTACAGGGGCCTACGAGCAGTACTTC.

V is TRBV4-1 and J is TRBJ2-7, with TRBD2 matching 8 bases. The CDR3 has 14 amino acids. J lost 4 bases, V lost 6 bases, and 8 bases had no gene match. Germline V lookup: CDR1 MGHRA, CDR2 YSYEKL. CDR3 residues: CASRNLAGMYEQYF. CDR3 in DNA: TGCGCCAGCAGGAACTTAGCGGGGATGTACGAGCAGTACTTC.

The chain joins TRBV30 to TRBJ2-6, with D possibly TRBD1 on 5 matching bases. The CDR3 is made up of 16 amino acids. V gave up 1 base and J gave up 3 bases, with 13 bases separating them. Germline-derived CDR1 and CDR2 are GTSNPN and SVGIG (reference sequence). The chain's CDR3 is CAWSAAGWGGANVLTF. CDR3 nucleotides: TGTGCCTGGAGTGCAGCAGGGTGGGGTGGGGCCAACGTCCTGACTTTC.

V usage is TRBV28 and J usage is TRBJ1-2; D not resolved. CDR1 and CDR2 (germline): MDHEN, SYDVKM. The CDR3 is 14 amino acids. V was pared by 2 bases and J by 5 bases, with 12 bases between. The CDR3 bases are TGTGCCAGCAGTTTAGGTACTTTTTGGTATGGCTACACCTTC. Amino acid sequence: CASSLGTFWYGYTF.

The chain links TRBV29-1 to TRBJ2-7; maybe TRBD2 (5 bases). Trimming left V 1 base short and J 6 bases short, with 13 bases between. The germline V gene encodes CDR1 SQVTM and CDR2 ANQGSEA. CDR3 length: 13 amino acids. The CDR3 nucleotides read TGCAGCGTTGAAGGGGAGCCAAGTACCGAGCAGTACTTC. This encodes CSVEGEPSTEQYF.

As regards this clone: The germline gene is not matched at one end of the junction; a read error may be the cause. The chain combines TRBV7-7 with TRBJ1-1; D uncertain. The CDR3 contains 14 residues. Germline CDR1 is SSHAT and CDR2 is FNYEAQ (reference sequence). CDR3 coding DNA: TGTGCTAGCAGCTTAGCGGAGGGAAGCACTGAAGCTTTCTTT. Encoded protein: CASSLAEGSTEAFF.

The table lists this clone with a count of one. This chain connects TRBV18 to TRBJ2-3; 8 bases align to TRBD2. Germline V gene data show CDR1 as KGHSH and CDR2 as LQKENI. This CDR3 has 16 residues. V was clipped by 0 bases and J by 1 base; unmatched bases: 3. For the CDR3, the DNA is TGTGCCAGCTCACCACCGGGACTAGTTCGCACAGATACGCAGTATTTT. Encoded protein: CASSPPGLVRTDTQYF.

The chain has TRBV10-3 and TRBJ1-3; TRBD1 might be the D (5 bases). The CDR3 runs to 15 residues. The germline V gene has CDR1 ENHRY and CDR2 SYGVKD. The V end lost 7 bases, the J end lost 0 bases, and 13 bases lay between the germline ends. CDR3 in DNA: TGTGCCATCACCAGAGACAGTAGCTCTGGAAACACCATATATTTT. It yields the protein CAITRDSSSGNTIYF.

This clone has a handful of counts. CDR3 sequence: CAWNTGIVAPLHF. CDR3 in DNA: TGTGCCTGGAACACAGGGATCGTTGCGCCCCTCCACTTT. The genes are TRBV30 and TRBJ1-6; D is possibly TRBD1 (6 bases). The germline CDR1 and CDR2 sequences are GTSNPN and SVGIG (reference sequence). Trimming shortened V by 4 bases and J by 13 bases, and 17 bases separated the two germline ends. This CDR3 spans 13 amino acids.

The gene calls are TRBV2 and TRBJ1-4; no reliable D call. The CDR3 is made up of 12 amino acids. Trimming left V 8 bases short and J 8 bases short, with 12 bases between. Germline CDR1 reads SNHLY; CDR2 reads FYNNEI. This chain's CDR3 is CASGLLKEKLFF. The CDR3 DNA is TGTGCCAGCGGCCTCCTCAAGGAAAAACTGTTTTTT.

The chain joins TRBV7-8 to TRBJ1-2; D is unclear. V was shortened by 0 bases and J by 0 bases, with 14 bases between the two germline ends. Germline V gene sequence: CDR1 SGHVS, CDR2 FQNEAQ. The CDR3 consists of 17 residues. The CDR3 here is CASSLAWPGQSNYGYTF. For the CDR3, the DNA is TGTGCCAGCAGCTTAGCGTGGCCAGGCCAATCTAACTATGGCTACACCTTC.

The chain couples TRBV6-1 to TRBJ2-7, with D tentatively TRBD1 (5 bases). This CDR3 has 14 amino acids. CDR1 and CDR2 (germline): MNHNS, SASEGT. Trimming took 1 base from V and 4 from J, leaving 11 bases between them. CDR3 nucleotides: TGTGCCAGCAGTGAAGGGTCAGGGCCATACGAGCAGTACTTC. Its protein product is CASSEGSGPYEQYF.